The 13 T cell receptor beta chains given below trace back to one sample, sequenced in a study of cytomegalovirus exposure and HLA in healthy donors. It was with 60 Vbeta and 13 Jbeta primers that the PCR ran. Using immunoSEQ multiplex PCR, the repertoire was profiled, and TCRdb retains in-frame clones only, with some absent. The sample carries some 150,000 clones, around 84% recorded once. Sequencing was performed on PBMCs. Receptor source: a woman under 30 in good health and CMV-seronegative.

The chain carries TRBV4-3 and TRBJ2-3; 10 nucleotides match TRBD2. V was pared by 0 bases and J by 0 bases, with 6 bases of the junction left unmatched. Per germline, CDR1 LGHNA and CDR2 YSLEER. The CDR3 length is 18 residues. CDR3 residues: CASSQEAGGSRSTDTQYF. The CDR3 bases are TGCGCCAGCAGCCAAGAAGCGGGGGGGAGTCGAAGCACAGATACGCAGTATTTT.

CDR3 bases: TGTGCCAGCAGCGCGGGACAGCGCACAGATACGCAGTATTTT. Its translation is CASSAGQRTDTQYF. The chain recombines TRBV9 with TRBJ2-3; 7 nucleotides align to TRBD1. This CDR3 has 14 residues. The germline V gene has CDR1 SGDLS and CDR2 YYNGEE. After removal of 3 bases from V and 1 base from J, the junction contained 2 bases not matched to a gene. The full variable domain, with the rest looked up from reference TRBV9 and TRBJ2-3, is DSGVTQTPKHLITATGQRVTLRCSPRSGDLSVYWYQQSLDQGLQFLIQYYNGEERAKGNILERFSAQQFPDLHSELNLSSLELGDSALYFCASSAGQRTDTQYFGPGTRLTVL.

V usage is TRBV5-4 and J usage is TRBJ2-5; TRBD2 matches 7 bases. Germline V gene lookup returns CDR1 SGHNT and CDR2 YYREEE (reference sequence). This CDR3 contains 14 residues. The junction had 6 bases not matched to a gene; V was cut back by 4 bases and J by 3 bases. CDR3 in amino acids: CASSPGGAEETQYF. DNA of the CDR3: TGTGCCAGCAGCCCGGGGGGTGCTGAAGAGACCCAGTACTTC.

V usage is TRBV7-9 and J usage is TRBJ2-5; D is possibly TRBD1 (6 bases). The DNA end is more similar to TRBJ2-7, so the J call may be wrong. The CDR3 spans 14 residues. Germline lookup yields CDR1 SEHNR and CDR2 FQNEAQ (reference sequence). The CDR3 coding sequence is TGTGCCAGCAGCTTAGAGACAGGTCTATCCGAGCAGTACTTC. Translation gives CASSLETGLSEQYF.

The V call is TRBV7-8, the J call TRBJ1-4; D is unresolved. CDR3 size: 18 residues. V was shortened by 2 bases and J by 7 bases, with 23 bases between the two germline ends. CDR1 SGHVS and CDR2 FQNEAQ come from the germline V gene. This CDR3 is CASSLQGGAARSLEKLFF. Written as DNA, the CDR3 is TGTGCCAGCAGCTTACAAGGCGGAGCAGCGAGGAGTCTTGAAAAACTGTTTTTT.

In DNA, the CDR3 is TGTGCCAGCAGCCCGGCCCCGGGGACCGGGGAGCTGTTTTTT. Amino acids: CASSPAPGTGELFF. The J gene is TRBJ2-2, the V gene TRBV6-4; tentative D call: TRBD2 (5 bases). The CDR3 has 14 residues. Germline-derived CDR1 and CDR2 are MRHNA and SNTAGT. The V end was cut by 6 bases, the J end by 5 bases, with 13 bases between.

V usage is TRBV28 and J usage is TRBJ2-2; weak D call: TRBD1 (5 bases). CDR3 length equals 14 residues. Germline V gives CDR1 MDHEN, CDR2 SYDVKM. The V and J ends lost 1 base and 3 bases respectively, with 6 bases between them. CDR3 loop: CASSLSGHTGELFF. CDR3 nucleotide sequence: TGTGCCAGCAGTTTATCAGGGCACACCGGGGAGCTGTTTTTT.

The genes are TRBV5-4 and TRBJ2-7; D may be TRBD2 (5 bases). Per germline, CDR1 SGHNT and CDR2 YYREEE (reference sequence). V was shortened by 1 base and J by 3 bases, with 14 bases between the two germline ends. This CDR3 is built from 15 residues. CDR3 sequence: CASSLWGGGRYEQYF. In nucleotides, the CDR3 is TGTGCCAGCAGCTTGTGGGGTGGAGGTCGCTACGAGCAGTACTTC.

V gene TRBV11-3 combines with J gene TRBJ2-1; possible D gene TRBD2, 5 bases. Looked up from germline, CDR1 is SGHNT and CDR2 is YENEEA. The V gene lost 1 base and the J gene lost 7 bases, with 11 bases spanning the gap. The CDR3 length is 14 residues. The CDR3 is CASSLGLAFNEQFF. The CDR3 DNA follows: TGTGCCAGCAGCTTAGGCCTAGCTTTTAATGAGCAGTTCTTC.

DNA for the CDR3: TGTGCCAGCTCGCAATCGCCGGGGGTCTCTGGAAACACCATATATTTT. Protein sequence: CASSQSPGVSGNTIYF. The chain recombines TRBV18 with TRBJ1-3; D might be TRBD1 (5 bases). Germline values: CDR1 KGHSH, CDR2 LQKENI. V lost 6 bases and J lost 0, with 15 bases in between. The CDR3 runs 16 residues.

Note on this clone: One end of the junction is discordant with germline, which a read error may explain. The chain carries TRBV7-9 and TRBJ1-2, with D uncertain. Germline loops: CDR1 SEHNR, CDR2 FQNEAQ (reference sequence). The CDR3 has 13 amino acids. The DNA of the CDR3 is TGTTCCAGCAGCTTCGAGGCTTCCTATGGCTACACCTTC. This encodes CSSSFEASYGYTF.

This clone is a singleton in its sample. The chain couples TRBV28 to TRBJ1-5; no definite D call. V was cut by 1 base and J by 7 bases, with 11 bases left in between. CDR3 length: 14 amino acids. Germline V gene sequence: CDR1 MDHEN, CDR2 SYDVKM. This CDR3 is CASSLLTSGQPQHF. DNA for the CDR3: TGTGCCAGCAGTTTATTAACCTCGGGGCAGCCCCAGCATTTT.

The table lists this clone with a count of one. The identical CDR3 is also encoded by other nucleotide sequences in the sample. The CDR3 region has the DNA TGTGCCAGCAGCGTAGGGGCAGGGGGCACAGATACGCAGTATTTT. It is translated as CASSVGAGGTDTQYF. V and J are TRBV9 and TRBJ2-3; D may be TRBD1 (6 bases). Trimming stripped 0 bases from V and 1 base from J, with 9 bases between. This CDR3 comprises 15 residues. CDR1 SGDLS and CDR2 YYNGEE come from the germline V gene.